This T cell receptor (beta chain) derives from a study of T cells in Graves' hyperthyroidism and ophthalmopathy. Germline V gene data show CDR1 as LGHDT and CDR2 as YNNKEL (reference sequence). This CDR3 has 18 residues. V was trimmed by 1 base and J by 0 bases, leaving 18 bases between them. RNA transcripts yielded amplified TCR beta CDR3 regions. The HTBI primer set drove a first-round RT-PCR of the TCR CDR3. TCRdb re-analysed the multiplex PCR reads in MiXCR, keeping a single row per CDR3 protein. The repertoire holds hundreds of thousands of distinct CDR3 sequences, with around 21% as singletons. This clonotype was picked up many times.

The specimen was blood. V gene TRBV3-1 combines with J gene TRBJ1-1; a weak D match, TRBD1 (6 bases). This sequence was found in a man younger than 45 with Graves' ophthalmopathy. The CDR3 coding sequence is TGTGCCAGCAGCCAAGTTACGGGGGGCAGAAGAATGAACACTGAAGCTTTCTTT. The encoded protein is CASSQVTGGRRMNTEAFF.